This TCR beta chain was sequenced during a study of cytomegalovirus exposure and HLA in healthy donors. Looked up from germline, CDR1 is SQVTM and CDR2 is ANQGSEA. Between the trimmed V and J ends, which lost 6 bases and 4 bases, there was a span of 18 bases. The CDR3 extends over 14 amino acids. To note about this clone: Its cognate antigen is unknown.

General study findings and limits: Association of 16,951 TCR beta sequences with HLA alleles was found at 0.05 false discovery rate in a later analysis. Follow-up analysis later connected one missense variant in DCLRE1C with trimming of TCR beta V- and J-genes.

Primers: 60 Vbeta forward and 13 Jbeta reverse. The data were produced by immunoSEQ multiplex PCR, yet TCRdb's version contains in-frame clones alone and is incomplete. Altogether 110,000 or so clones are present, 74% being singletons, with the ten largest covering just over 2%. The chain uses TRBV29-1 and TRBJ1-2; D may be TRBD1 (5 bases). The sequence was obtained from a human donor in good health. Sample: PBMCs. CDR3: CSVPRAGTVYGYTF. The CDR3 coding sequence is TGCAGCGTCCCTCGGGCAGGGACTGTCTATGGCTACACCTTC.